Listed here is a single T cell receptor (beta chain). The data are from a study of blood T cell repertoires in COVID-19. The CDR3 totals 16 residues. After removal of 2 bases from V and 4 bases from J, the junction contained 8 bases not matched to a gene. Germline CDR1 GTSNPN, CDR2 SVGIG (reference sequence). As handled by the study authors: Estimates of nucleated cell counts were drawn from the amplification of reference gene primers. Here immunoSEQ multiplex PCR was the method, and the copy in TCRdb shows in-frame clones only, minus some. D and trimming were read from the DNA, whereas the V and J calls and clone size are those reported in that table. The sample has roughly 400,000 clones; around 90% are singletons.

The sample consisted of PBMCs or T cells enriched from blood (not recorded which). This sequence joins TRBV30 and TRBJ1-3; TRBD1 matches 10 bases. The TCR sequence derives from a woman aged 40 to 50 with acute COVID-19. CDR3 protein: CAWSPGQGWSGNTIYF. DNA of the CDR3: TGTGCCTGGAGTCCGGGACAGGGGTGGTCCGGAAACACCATATATTTT.